Listed below are T cell receptor beta chains from one sample, sequenced in a study of blood T cell repertoires in COVID-19. The assay was immunoSEQ multiplex PCR, and TCRdb's table has in-frame clones only and misses some. This repertoire shows about 300,000 clones, about nine tenths found once; its top ten account for roughly 4.5%. Sequencing was carried out using PBMCs or T cells enriched from blood (not recorded which). These receptors originate from a man younger than 40 who had recovered from COVID-19. The CDR3 runs from the conserved cysteine through the conserved F or W. The D gene is left open where the match is weak. Where a row states a size, it is once, few, many or the class of an expanded clone; other rows omit it.

d_call: -
cdr3_length: 17
v_call: TRBV27
clone_size: -
j_call: TRBJ1-1
cdr3_aa: CASSWSNRFRTNTEAFF
cdr3_nt: TGTGCCAGCAGTTGGTCCAACAGGTTTCGGACGAACACTGAAGCTTTCTTT

d_call: -
cdr3_length: 13
v_call: TRBV19
clone_size: -
j_call: TRBJ1-5
cdr3_aa: CASSIQRDQPQHF
cdr3_nt: TGTGCCAGTAGTATCCAGAGGGATCAGCCCCAGCATTTT

d_call: TRBD1
cdr3_length: 15
v_call: TRBV7-2
clone_size: -
j_call: TRBJ2-7
cdr3_aa: CASSSGQVKTYEQYF
cdr3_nt: TGTGCCAGCAGCTCGGGACAGGTTAAAACCTACGAGCAGTACTTC

d_call: -
cdr3_length: 14
v_call: TRBV29-1
clone_size: -
j_call: TRBJ1-1
cdr3_aa: CSVGPRGTNTEAFF
cdr3_nt: TGCAGCGTTGGACCAAGGGGTACGAACACTGAAGCTTTCTTT

d_call: TRBD2
cdr3_length: 15
v_call: TRBV5-1
clone_size: -
j_call: TRBJ2-3
cdr3_aa: CASSSSGGVIDTQYF
cdr3_nt: TGCGCCAGCAGCTCTAGCGGGGGGGTGATAGATACGCAGTATTTT

d_call: -
cdr3_length: 15
v_call: TRBV11-2
clone_size: -
j_call: TRBJ2-1
cdr3_aa: CASSWTPTAYNEQFF
cdr3_nt: TGTGCCAGCAGCTGGACACCGACAGCCTACAATGAGCAGTTCTTC

d_call: TRBD1
cdr3_length: 15
v_call: TRBV28
clone_size: -
j_call: TRBJ1-2
cdr3_aa: CASSLWDDRVGGYTF
cdr3_nt: TGTGCCAGCAGTTTATGGGATGACAGGGTAGGAGGCTACACCTTC

d_call: -
cdr3_length: 15
v_call: TRBV5-1
clone_size: -
j_call: TRBJ2-1
cdr3_aa: CATKEVGSSYNEQFF
cdr3_nt: TGCGCCACCAAAGAGGTTGGGAGCTCCTACAATGAGCAGTTCTTC

d_call: TRBD2
cdr3_length: 19
v_call: TRBV7-2
clone_size: -
j_call: TRBJ2-5
cdr3_aa: CASSLQPPRLAGGQETQYF
cdr3_nt: TGTGCCAGCAGCTTACAACCCCCCCGTCTAGCGGGGGGACAAGAGACCCAGTACTTC

d_call: TRBD1
cdr3_length: 13
v_call: TRBV10-1
clone_size: few
j_call: TRBJ1-5
cdr3_aa: CASYRGSNQPQHF
cdr3_nt: TGCGCCAGCTACAGGGGTAGCAATCAGCCCCAGCATTTT

d_call: TRBD1
cdr3_length: 15
v_call: TRBV27
clone_size: -
j_call: TRBJ1-1
cdr3_aa: CASSRGTGGNTEAFF
cdr3_nt: TGTGCCAGCAGCCGGGGGACAGGGGGCAACACTGAAGCTTTCTTT

d_call: -
cdr3_length: 13
v_call: TRBV3-1/TRBV3-2
clone_size: -
j_call: TRBJ1-2
cdr3_aa: CASSREAGYGYTF
cdr3_nt: TGTGCCAGCAGCCGAGAAGCGGGCTATGGCTACACCTTC

d_call: -
cdr3_length: 15
v_call: TRBV19
clone_size: -
j_call: TRBJ1-5
cdr3_aa: CASRGRWGGNQPQHF
cdr3_nt: TGTGCCAGTAGGGGCCGTTGGGGGGGCAATCAGCCCCAGCATTTT

d_call: TRBD2
cdr3_length: 16
v_call: TRBV2
clone_size: -
j_call: TRBJ2-5
cdr3_aa: CASSETSGTWGRAQYF
cdr3_nt: TGTGCCAGCAGTGAAACTTCGGGGACTTGGGGGAGGGCCCAGTACTTC

d_call: -
cdr3_length: 13
v_call: TRBV30
clone_size: -
j_call: TRBJ2-4
cdr3_aa: CAWSVQGGNIQYF
cdr3_nt: TGTGCCTGGAGTGTACAGGGTGGGAACATTCAGTACTTC

d_call: TRBD1
cdr3_length: 16
v_call: TRBV27
clone_size: once
j_call: TRBJ2-7
cdr3_aa: CASSSGAGTVSYEQYF
cdr3_nt: TGTGCCAGCAGTTCGGGCGCCGGGACAGTCTCCTACGAGCAGTACTTC

d_call: -
cdr3_length: 13
v_call: TRBV29-1
clone_size: -
j_call: TRBJ2-7
cdr3_aa: CSARSRGDYEQYF
cdr3_nt: TGCAGCGCGAGGTCGCGGGGCGACTACGAGCAGTACTTC

d_call: TRBD1
cdr3_length: 18
v_call: TRBV11-3
clone_size: -
j_call: TRBJ1-2
cdr3_aa: CASSPRTGGWPEGYGYTF
cdr3_nt: TGTGCCAGCAGCCCCCGGACAGGGGGCTGGCCGGAGGGTTATGGCTACACCTTC

d_call: TRBD1
cdr3_length: 16
v_call: TRBV7-9
clone_size: -
j_call: TRBJ2-3
cdr3_aa: CASSSLPGQGTDTQYF
cdr3_nt: TGTGCCAGCAGCTCCCTTCCTGGACAGGGCACAGATACGCAGTATTTT

d_call: TRBD2
cdr3_length: 16
v_call: TRBV5-1
clone_size: few
j_call: TRBJ2-2
cdr3_aa: CASRTGTSGRSGELFF
cdr3_nt: TGCGCCAGCCGAACCGGGACTAGCGGGAGGTCAGGGGAGCTGTTTTTT

d_call: TRBD1
cdr3_length: 15
v_call: TRBV7-9
clone_size: -
j_call: TRBJ1-1
cdr3_aa: CASSPQTGPETEAFF
cdr3_nt: TGTGCCAGCAGCCCCCAGACAGGGCCCGAAACTGAAGCTTTCTTT

d_call: TRBD1
cdr3_length: 16
v_call: TRBV2
clone_size: -
j_call: TRBJ1-4
cdr3_aa: CASSEDRGAVGEKLFF
cdr3_nt: TGTGCCAGCAGTGAGGACAGGGGGGCCGTGGGGGAAAAACTGTTTTTT

d_call: -
cdr3_length: 17
v_call: TRBV13
clone_size: -
j_call: TRBJ2-7
cdr3_aa: CASSSGRGPRGSREQYF
cdr3_nt: TGTGCCAGCAGCTCCGGCCGGGGCCCCAGGGGTTCACGCGAGCAGTACTTC

d_call: TRBD2
cdr3_length: 18
v_call: TRBV5-1
clone_size: -
j_call: TRBJ2-2
cdr3_aa: CASSPRRWGLNNTGELFF
cdr3_nt: TGCGCCAGCAGCCCACGTCGGTGGGGACTAAACAACACCGGGGAGCTGTTTTTT

d_call: TRBD2
cdr3_length: 17
v_call: TRBV7-8
clone_size: -
j_call: TRBJ2-1
cdr3_aa: CASSSLPGTSGGNEQFF
cdr3_nt: TGTGCCAGCAGCTCACTCCCCGGGACTAGCGGGGGTAATGAGCAGTTCTTC

d_call: -
cdr3_length: 14
v_call: TRBV3-1/TRBV3-2
clone_size: -
j_call: TRBJ2-1
cdr3_aa: CASSQVASYNEQFF
cdr3_nt: TGTGCCAGCAGCCAAGTAGCCAGCTACAATGAGCAGTTCTTC

d_call: TRBD1
cdr3_length: 16
v_call: TRBV28
clone_size: -
j_call: TRBJ1-5
cdr3_aa: CASSLIGQGRGQPQHF
cdr3_nt: TGTGCCAGCAGTTTGATCGGACAGGGGAGGGGTCAGCCCCAGCATTTT

d_call: -
cdr3_length: 12
v_call: TRBV5-1
clone_size: -
j_call: TRBJ2-2
cdr3_aa: CASSAQGGELFF
cdr3_nt: TGCGCCAGCAGCGCACAGGGCGGGGAGCTGTTTTTT

d_call: TRBD2
cdr3_length: 16
v_call: TRBV4-1
clone_size: -
j_call: TRBJ2-5
cdr3_aa: CASSRSSGESGETQYF
cdr3_nt: TGCGCCAGCAGCCGATCTAGCGGGGAATCGGGAGAGACCCAGTACTTC

d_call: -
cdr3_length: 12
v_call: TRBV10-1
clone_size: -
j_call: TRBJ2-1
cdr3_aa: CASSRDNNEQFF
cdr3_nt: TGCGCCAGCAGCAGAGACAACAATGAGCAGTTCTTC

d_call: TRBD1
cdr3_length: 16
v_call: TRBV4-1
clone_size: -
j_call: TRBJ2-3
cdr3_aa: CASSRAGTGAADTQYF
cdr3_nt: TGCGCCAGCAGCCGCGCTGGGACAGGGGCGGCAGATACGCAGTATTTT

d_call: -
cdr3_length: 16
v_call: TRBV11-2
clone_size: -
j_call: TRBJ2-5
cdr3_aa: CASSSRFPQYQETQYF
cdr3_nt: TGTGCCAGCAGCTCCCGCTTTCCTCAGTATCAAGAGACCCAGTACTTC

d_call: -
cdr3_length: 15
v_call: TRBV6-2/TRBV6-3
clone_size: -
j_call: TRBJ1-5
cdr3_aa: CASSYSEWRGQPQHF
cdr3_nt: TGTGCCAGCAGTTACTCAGAATGGAGGGGTCAGCCCCAGCATTTT

d_call: TRBD1
cdr3_length: 14
v_call: TRBV4-1
clone_size: once
j_call: TRBJ2-7
cdr3_aa: CASSQAGGTYEQYF
cdr3_nt: TGCGCCAGCAGCCAGGCAGGGGGCACCTACGAGCAGTACTTC

d_call: -
cdr3_length: 14
v_call: TRBV6-5
clone_size: -
j_call: TRBJ1-6
cdr3_aa: CASNKRQENSPLHF
cdr3_nt: TGTGCCAGCAATAAGAGACAGGAGAATTCACCCCTCCACTTT

d_call: -
cdr3_length: 13
v_call: TRBV7-8
clone_size: -
j_call: TRBJ1-4
cdr3_aa: CASTLGGAEKLFF
cdr3_nt: TGTGCCAGCACCCTAGGAGGGGCGGAAAAACTGTTTTTT

d_call: TRBD2
cdr3_length: 15
v_call: TRBV3-1/TRBV3-2
clone_size: few
j_call: TRBJ2-2
cdr3_aa: CASSREGKSGGELFF
cdr3_nt: TGTGCCAGCTCACGGGAGGGTAAAAGCGGCGGGGAGCTGTTTTTT